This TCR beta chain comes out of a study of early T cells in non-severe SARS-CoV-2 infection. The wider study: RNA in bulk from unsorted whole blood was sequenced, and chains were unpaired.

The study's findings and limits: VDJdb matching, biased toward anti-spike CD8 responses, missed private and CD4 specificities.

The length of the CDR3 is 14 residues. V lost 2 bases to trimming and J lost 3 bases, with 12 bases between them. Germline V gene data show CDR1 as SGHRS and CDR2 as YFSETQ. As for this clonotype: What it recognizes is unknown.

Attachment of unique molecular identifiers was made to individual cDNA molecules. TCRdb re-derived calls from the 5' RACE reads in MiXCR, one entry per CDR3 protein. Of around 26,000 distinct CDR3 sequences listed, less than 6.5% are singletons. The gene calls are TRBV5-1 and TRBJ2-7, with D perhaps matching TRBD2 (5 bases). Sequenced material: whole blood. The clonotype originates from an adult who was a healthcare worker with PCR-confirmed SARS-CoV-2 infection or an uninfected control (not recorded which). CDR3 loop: CASSFLGDDYEQYF. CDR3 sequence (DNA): TGCGCCAGCAGCTTTCTGGGAGACGACTACGAGCAGTACTTC.